This entry is about one T cell receptor beta chain. No antigen is known for it. The sample holds no much larger clone one base away, and base qualities are not on file. Library preparation was by the immunoSEQ multiplex PCR assay. For TCR sequencing, RNA was extracted from every sample and reverse transcribed into cDNA to serve as template. First-strand cDNA was synthesized using SuperScript III with a 2:1 mix of oligo-dT and random hexamers. Amplification bias was assessed with a synthetic immune receptor repertoire, and residual bias was removed computationally. The original pipeline was this. Raw reads were preprocessed to remove errors, and CDR3 was defined according to IMGT conventions as the region from the conserved cysteine to phenylalanine. Clonality was computed by normalizing Shannon entropy by log2 of the number of productive unique TCRs and subtracting the result from 1. Whether each scalp clone was CD4 or CD8 was inferred by checking scalp TCRbeta sequences against the CD4 and CD8 repertoires from sorted blood. TCRdb holds this immuneACCESS table with in-frame rearrangements only. Some clones are missing; in checked studies, unresolved V genes explain under half, and the rest has no known cause. V and J calls and clone size are those listed in that table; D and trimming were worked out from the DNA. The sample records about 190,000 clones, around three fifths of which are singletons. The ten largest make up just over 1% of the sample.

Relative to germline, V is 5 bases shorter and J is 3 bases shorter, with 16 bases between their ends. From the cysteine through the phenylalanine, the CDR3 covers 15 amino acids. Solely the CDR3 DNA is kept, with 45 bases framed from the first base. The CDR1 and CDR2 encoded by the germline V gene are MNHEY and SVGAGI. According to the study, the label for this sample's time point signals: 24 weeks on oral tofacitinib. The label giving this sample's treatment or condition can be read as: oral pan-JAK inhibitor, 5-10 mg twice daily. Peripheral blood and lesional scalp punch biopsies were obtained from patients with alopecia areata. PBMCs were isolated by density centrifugation and stained for CD3, CD4 and CD8, and CD4+ and CD8+ T cells were sorted on a FACSAria. This sample is part of a study of CD8+ T cells in alopecia areata (dated by TCRdb to between 2017 and 2018). Broadly, across the study: The treated patients, all with moderate-to-severe alopecia areata, were enrolled in an open-label pilot trial of oral tofacitinib given at 5 to 10 mg twice daily. Tofacitinib was given for 6 to 18 months, followed by 6 months of follow-up off drug to assess delayed response and recurrence. The SALT score, which quantifies the percentage of affected scalp surface area, was used to measure disease severity in treated patients. In both human patients and the C3H/HeJ mouse model, the study applied high-throughput TCRbeta sequencing to look at T cell clonal expansion in alopecia areata. On the human side, TCRbeta sequencing was run on scalp tissue and on sorted CD4+ and CD8+ peripheral blood T cells from healthy controls and from alopecia areata patients with either patchy or totalis/universalis disease. Tofacitinib-treated patients had biopsies at baseline and at 4 and 24 weeks of treatment, with a later scalp biopsy in several patients. Scalp clonality was compared across normal scalp (n=4), patchy alopecia areata scalp (n=8), and alopecia totalis/universalis scalp (n=8). The RNA source kit depended on sample type: the PAXgene miRNA kit for fixed scalp, the miRNeasy kit for PBMCs, and the RNeasy kit for mouse skin. TCRbeta CDR3 regions were amplified by immunoSEQ multiplex PCR using 35 Vbeta forward and 13 Jbeta reverse primers.

Overall results and qualifications from the work: Because the treated cohort was small and had just a single nonresponder, larger studies are needed to establish links between baseline CD8+ expansion and response. Resident alphabeta T cells in normal human skin are also sequenced, complicating scalp TCR repertoire analysis, unlike mouse skin dominated by gammadelta T cells. Lesional scalp, especially in alopecia totalis/universalis, showed higher clonality and more expanded CD8+ clones than normal scalp, suggesting antigenic drive. During tofacitinib treatment, many expanded lesional clones stuck around in both scalp and blood, and this persistence may partly explain why relapse happens after treatment is stopped. Tofacitinib significantly decreased scalp clonality and the number of expanded CD8+ clones among the top 100 scalp clones. Shared TCR sequences between patients were less evident than in mice, which may be partly attributable to HLA diversity in the patient population.

The sample in question was CD4+ T cells sorted from blood, obtained at week 24, from a patient treated with tofacitinib. The receptor was derived from a human donor with alopecia areata. The chain is made from TRBV6-5 and TRBJ1-2; the D gene is perhaps TRBD1, from 5 matching bases. The DNA reads TGTGCCAGCAGTACGGCCCGACAGTCCGACTATGGCTACACCTTC. The encoded protein is CASSTARQSDYGYTF.